Each of the 20 T cell receptor beta chains below was sequenced from the same sample in a study of tumor-infiltrating lymphocytes in primary liver carcinoma. Extraction of RNA together with DNA used roughly 19-32 mg of unsorted bulk tissue. The authors made TCR beta cDNA from approximately 500 ng total RNA with a constant-region primer. Slightly modified ARM-PCR with three nested multiplex PCR rounds yielded TCR beta libraries. With TRBV1-TRBV30 forward primers and a C-beta reverse primer, the first two PCR rounds were run for 9 to 10 cycles each. TCRdb reanalysed the multiplex PCR reads using MiXCR and keeps one entry per CDR3 protein. The sample carries some 180,000 distinct CDR3 sequences, around 81% recorded once. The specimen was tumor tissue from primary liver carcinoma. These receptors came from a man in his forties with primary liver carcinoma and hepatitis B virus infection.

This chain joins TRBV12-3 or TRBV12-4 and TRBJ2-7, with 8 bases identical to TRBD2. Trimming at V came to 4 bases and at J to 4 bases, leaving 12 bases not matched to a gene. This CDR3 spans 16 amino acids. CDR3 residues: CASSSGNSGNGYEQYF. CDR3 nucleotides: TGTGCCAGCAGTTCCGGGAATAGCGGGAATGGTTACGAGCAGTACTTC.

This clonotype was seen at least ten times. CDR3 sequence reads: CASSEGGGESNQPQHF. Written as DNA, the CDR3 is TGTGCCAGCAGTGAAGGAGGGGGCGAGAGCAATCAGCCCCAGCATTTT. This chain links TRBV6-1 with TRBJ1-5, with 7 bases that match TRBD1. Germline loops: CDR1 MNHNS, CDR2 SASEGT. V lost 1 base, J lost 1 base, and 4 bases stayed unmatched. CDR3 length equals 16 residues.

The chain carries TRBV29-1 and TRBJ2-7, with 12 bases lining up with TRBD2. The CDR3 sequence is 16 residues long. Germline values: CDR1 SQVTM, CDR2 ANQGSEA. The trim removed 7 bases at V and 4 bases at J, leaving 14 bases unmatched. CDR3 amino acids: CSALTSGSSRQYEQYF. The CDR3 DNA follows: TGCAGCGCGCTGACTAGCGGGAGCTCAAGACAGTACGAGCAGTACTTC.

This chain links TRBV5-1 with TRBJ2-5, with D unresolved. Trimming left V 1 base short and J 2 bases short, with 18 bases between. The CDR3 contains 17 residues. Germline V CDR1 and CDR2: SGHRS, YFSETQ. CDR3 in amino acids: CASSLRVPWSPQETQYF. The CDR3 coding sequence is TGCGCCAGCAGCTTGAGGGTCCCGTGGAGTCCACAAGAGACCCAGTACTTC.

The V and J genes are TRBV7-3 and TRBJ2-7; D is uncertain. Germline V gene sequence: CDR1 SGHTA, CDR2 FQGTGA. The CDR3 has 13 amino acids. Trimming removed 9 bases at V and 2 bases at J, with 14 bases between. CDR3 region: CARNLERAYEQYF. The CDR3, as DNA: TGTGCCAGGAACTTGGAACGGGCCTACGAGCAGTACTTC.

In regard to this clonotype: A junction boundary mismatches the germline segment, possibly from a read error. The chain uses TRBV10-3 and TRBJ2-3; 9 nucleotides align to TRBD2. The CDR3 length is 15 residues. Germline lookup yields CDR1 ENHRY and CDR2 SYGVKD. The CDR3 DNA is TGTGCCATGAGTGCGGCTAGCGGGACCACAGATATGCAGTATTTT. Protein product: CAMSAASGTTDMQYF.

This clonotype occurred once. The V and J genes are TRBV7-8 and TRBJ2-7; D unresolved. The CDR3 has 14 amino acids. Germline CDR1 and CDR2: SGHVS and FQNEAQ. V lost 1 base and J lost 2, with 9 bases in between. The CDR3 nucleotides are TGTGCCAGCAGCTTAGAACTAACCGCCTACGAGCAGTACGTC. This sequence encodes CASSLELTAYEQYV.

Worth noting for this clonotype: At one boundary the junction diverges from the germline segment, which might be a read error. The V gene is TRBV11-2, the J gene TRBJ1-1, with D hard to call. The V gene's germline CDR1 is SGHAT and CDR2 FQNNGV. The CDR3 spans 13 residues. CDR3 sequence reads: CISSLGLNTGAFF. CDR3 DNA sequence: TGTATCAGCAGCTTAGGCCTGAACACTGGAGCTTTCTTT.

The CDR3 reads CASSLAGGHKKTEAFF. CDR3 coding DNA: TGTGCCAGCAGCTTAGCTGGCGGACATAAGAAGACTGAAGCTTTCTTT. The J gene is TRBJ1-1, the V gene TRBV11-2; possible D gene TRBD1, 5 bases. The CDR3 covers 16 residues. The V gene's germline CDR1 is SGHAT and CDR2 FQNNGV. Trimming removed 1 base from V and 5 bases from J, with 17 bases in between.

As concerns this clonotype: Compared with germline, one end of the junction differs, possibly owing to a read error. The chain employs TRBV6-1 and TRBJ2-3; D is possibly TRBD1 (7 bases). There are 15 residues in the CDR3. Germline V lookup: CDR1 MNHNS, CDR2 SASEGT. CDR3 coding DNA: TGTGGCAGCACTGTAGGAGGTGGAGGGACAGATACGCAATATTTT. Translation gives CGSTVGGGGTDTQYF.

Notes on this clonotype: One junction end disagrees with the germline gene, perhaps due to a read error. V is TRBV29-1 and J is TRBJ2-6; possibly TRBD1 for D (5 bases). CDR3 size: 12 residues. Germline V gene lookup returns CDR1 SQVTM and CDR2 ANQGSEA. The CDR3 protein is CSVVFGANVMTF. The CDR3 region has the DNA TGCAGTGTTGTTTTTGGGGCCAACGTCATGACTTTC.

The J gene is TRBJ2-7, the V gene TRBV12-3 or TRBV12-4; no clear D. This CDR3 comprises 12 residues. Trimming removed 0 bases at V and 13 bases at J, with 13 bases between. The CDR3 spells CASSLAPYELYF. In DNA, the CDR3 is TGTGCCAGCAGTTTAGCCCCCTACGAGCTTTACTTC.

In its sample, this clonotype was seen a few times. This may stem from a read error, because a much larger clone lies one nucleotide away. This chain links TRBV14 with TRBJ2-3; D not certain. CDR3 length equals 12 residues. Germline V lookup: CDR1 SGHDN, CDR2 FVKESK. CDR3 sequence reads: CVSSQDWGTQYF. DNA for the CDR3: TGTGTCAGCAGCCAAGATTGGGGTACGCAGTATTTT. The full variable domain, in which reference TRBV14 and TRBJ2-3 provide the parts outside the CDR3, is EAGVTQFPSHSVIEKGQTVTLRCDPISGHDNLYWYRRVMGKEIKFLLHFVKESKQDESGMPNNRFLAERTGGTYSTLKVQPAELEDSGVYFCVSSQDWGTQYFGPGTRLTVL.

The chain uses TRBV29-1 and TRBJ1-1; D gene unclear. This CDR3 region has 13 residues. Germline V lookup: CDR1 SQVTM, CDR2 ANQGSEA. In DNA, the CDR3 is TGCAGTGCCCTACCAGACCTGAACACTGAAAATTTCTTT. It encodes CSALPDLNTENFF.

Details on this clonotype: Because it lacks the conserved phenylalanine or tryptophan at the end, this CDR3 is likely a read error. The limits of the CDR3 on the DNA are not certain, so only TCRdb's listed CDR3 is given. The V call is TRBV29-1, the J call TRBJ2-5. The CDR3 has 14 amino acids, counting both end residues. The germline V gene encodes CDR1 SQVTM and CDR2 ANQGSEA. CDR3 sequence reads: CSVEFPADQKTQYY.

Regarding this clonotype: The junction does not match germline at one end; this may be a read error. The DNA of the CDR3 is TGTGCTAGCAGCCGAGACCAGGAACGCACAGATAGGCAGTATTTT. Translation: CASSRDQERTDRQYF. The chain couples TRBV7-7 to TRBJ2-3; D is uncertain. Germline values: CDR1 SSHAT, CDR2 FNYEAQ (reference sequence). The CDR3 consists of 15 residues.

In this sample, this clonotype turned up once. One junction end does not reproduce the germline sequence, and a read error may be involved. The genes are TRBV14 and TRBJ2-1; 8 positions agree with TRBD2. Germline assignment: CDR1 SGHDN and CDR2 FVKESK. This CDR3 contains 16 residues. This CDR3 is CANSAVAGCVNNEQFF. CDR3 coding DNA: TGTGCCAACAGCGCCGTAGCGGGATGTGTAAACAATGAGCAGTTCTTC. Full variable domain (rest looked up from reference TRBV14 and TRBJ2-1): EAGVTQFPSHSVIEKGQTVTLRCDPISGHDNLYWYRRVMGKEIKFLLHFVKESKQDESGMPNNRFLAERTGGTYSTLKVQPAELEDSGVYFCANSAVAGCVNNEQFFGPGTRLTVL.

Comment on this clonotype: One junction end disagrees with the germline gene, perhaps due to a read error. V usage is TRBV10-2 and J usage is TRBJ2-3, with no clear D. From germline, CDR1 is WSHSY and CDR2 SAAADI. The CDR3 spans 11 residues. This chain's CDR3 is CASRHRDTQYF. The CDR3 DNA sequence: TGCGCTAGCAGACACAGAGATACGCAGTATTTT.

The chain links TRBV11-2 to TRBJ2-7; 11 bases are a match to TRBD2. V trimming: 6 bases; J trimming: 12 bases; junction bases outside the gene matches: 31. CDR1 and CDR2 (germline): SGHAT, FQNNGV. This CDR3 comprises 20 residues. CDR3 DNA sequence: TGTGCCAGCAGTTTGAAGGAGGGGAGGACTAGCGGGCTCAGCTCCTACAAGCGGTACTTC. As protein: CASSLKEGRTSGLSSYKRYF.

This chain joins TRBV4-3 and TRBJ2-1; D is possibly TRBD2 (6 bases). Germline V lookup: CDR1 LGHNA, CDR2 YSLEER. V was shortened by 2 bases and J by 4 bases, with 18 bases between the two germline ends. The CDR3 totals 17 residues. The CDR3 is CASSQNLARGPYNEQFF. The CDR3 bases are TGCGCCAGCAGCCAAAACCTAGCGAGAGGGCCGTACAATGAGCAGTTCTTC.